This T cell receptor beta chain emerged from a study of OX40 agonist ivuxolimab in advanced cancers. Overall study: Ivuxolimab, which is an agonistic anti-OX40 (CD134) antibody, was administered to the patients.

With 5 bases removed from V and 0 bases from J, the gap between germline ends came to 10 bases. Germline V lookup: CDR1 LNHDA, CDR2 SQIVND (reference sequence). The CDR3 sequence is 14 residues long. This clone was recorded only once. The data were produced by immunoSEQ multiplex PCR, yet TCRdb's version contains in-frame clones alone and is incomplete. The table has about 80,000 clones, 92% seen once. The chain combines TRBV19 with TRBJ1-1; the D is unclear. This receptor was taken from an adult with an advanced solid tumor such as melanoma, head and neck, liver or kidney cancer. The starting material was CD4+ or CD8+ T cells sorted from blood, obtained in a trial of the OX40 agonist ivuxolimab. CDR3 residues: CASSQQQLNTEAFF. CDR3 DNA sequence: TGTGCCAGTAGTCAACAACAGCTGAACACTGAAGCTTTCTTT.